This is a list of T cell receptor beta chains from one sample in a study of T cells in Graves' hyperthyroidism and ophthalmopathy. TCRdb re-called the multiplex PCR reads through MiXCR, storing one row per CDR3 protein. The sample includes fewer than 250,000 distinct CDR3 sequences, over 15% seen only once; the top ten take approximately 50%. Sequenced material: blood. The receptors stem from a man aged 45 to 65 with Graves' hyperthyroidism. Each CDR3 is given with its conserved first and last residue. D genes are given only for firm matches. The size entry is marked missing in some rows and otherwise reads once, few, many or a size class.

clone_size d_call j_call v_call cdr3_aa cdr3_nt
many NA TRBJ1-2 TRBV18 CASSPTEENYGYTF TGTGCCAGCTCACCCACGGAAGAAAACTATGGCTACACCTTC
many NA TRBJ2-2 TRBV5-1 CASSGNLGTGELFF TGCGCCAGCAGCGGGAACCTCGGGACCGGGGAGCTGTTTTTT
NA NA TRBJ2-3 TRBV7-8 CASSFDAGMTDTQYF TGTGCCAGCAGCTTCGATGCGGGGATGACAGATACGCAGTATTTT
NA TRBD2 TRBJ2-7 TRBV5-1 CASSPGTSDEQYF TGCGCCAGCAGCCCGGGGACTAGCGACGAGCAGTACTTC
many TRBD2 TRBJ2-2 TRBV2 CASSDSGRASGELFF TGTGCCAGCAGTGACAGCGGGAGGGCCTCCGGGGAGCTGTTTTTT
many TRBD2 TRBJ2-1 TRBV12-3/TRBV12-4 CASSFRLAGVNEQFF TGTGCCAGCAGTTTTAGACTAGCGGGTGTCAATGAGCAGTTCTTC
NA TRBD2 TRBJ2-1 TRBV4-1 CPSSRLAGVNEQFF TGCCCCAGCAGCCGCCTAGCGGGAGTGAATGAGCAGTTCTTC
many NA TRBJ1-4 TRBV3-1 CASSRGTATNEKLFF TGTGCCAGCAGCCGGGGGACGGCAACTAATGAAAAACTGTTTTTT
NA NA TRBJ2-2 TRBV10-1 CASSEGLAGELFF TGCGCCAGCAGTGAGGGCTTGGCCGGGGAGCTGTTTTTT
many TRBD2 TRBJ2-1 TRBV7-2 CASSHSLAGLYNEQFF TGTGCCAGCAGCCACTCACTAGCGGGACTTTACAATGAGCAGTTCTTC